Below, 2 T cell receptor beta chains from the same sample are listed, as sequenced in a study of molecular identifiers for immune sequencing clone quantification. TCRdb reanalysed the PCR reads using MiXCR and keeps one entry per CDR3 protein. The sample lists 250,000 to 400,000 distinct CDR3 sequences, around a fifth occurring once. Sequenced sample: naive CD8+ T cells from blood, with Jurkat cell RNA spiked in. Subset of the sample: FACS-sorted CD8+CD4-CCR7+CD45RA+ naive T cells. The receptors stem from a human donor in good health. Some libraries in this study had Jurkat cell RNA spiked in.

Points on this clonotype: Relative to the germline gene, one junction end is altered; a read error may explain this. This chain joins TRBV20-1 and TRBJ2-5; TRBD2 matches at 9 bases. CDR3 length equals 17 residues. Per germline, CDR1 DFQATT and CDR2 SNEGSKA (reference sequence). The CDR3 loop reads CSARVFVAGELQETQYF. The CDR3 nucleotides read TGCAGCGCTAGAGTTTTTGTAGCGGGGGAGCTCCAAGAGACCCAGTACTTC.

The sample holds many counts of this clonotype. The gene calls are TRBV5-1 and TRBJ1-1; possible D gene TRBD1, 5 bases. CDR1 is SGHRS, CDR2 YFSETQ, per germline. The CDR3 is 13 amino acids. V was trimmed by 0 bases and J by 8 bases, leaving 11 bases between them. CDR3 amino acids: CASSLGANREAFF. In nucleotides, the CDR3 is TGCGCCAGCAGCTTGGGGGCAAACAGGGAAGCTTTCTTT.